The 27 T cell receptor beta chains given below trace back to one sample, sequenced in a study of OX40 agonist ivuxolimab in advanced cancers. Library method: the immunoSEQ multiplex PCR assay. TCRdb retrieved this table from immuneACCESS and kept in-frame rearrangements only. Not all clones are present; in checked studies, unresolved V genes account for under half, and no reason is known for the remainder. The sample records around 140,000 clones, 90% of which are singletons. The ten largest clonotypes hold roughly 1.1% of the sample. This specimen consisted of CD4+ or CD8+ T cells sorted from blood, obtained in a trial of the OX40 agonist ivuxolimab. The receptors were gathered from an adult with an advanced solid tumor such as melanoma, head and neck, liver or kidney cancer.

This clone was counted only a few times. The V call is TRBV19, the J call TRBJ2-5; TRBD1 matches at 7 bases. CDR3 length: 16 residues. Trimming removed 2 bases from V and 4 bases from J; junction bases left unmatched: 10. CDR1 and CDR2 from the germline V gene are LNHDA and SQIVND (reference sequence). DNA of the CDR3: TGTGCCAGTAGTATACCCCTTAACAGGGGACGAGAGACCCAGTACTTC. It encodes CASSIPLNRGRETQYF.

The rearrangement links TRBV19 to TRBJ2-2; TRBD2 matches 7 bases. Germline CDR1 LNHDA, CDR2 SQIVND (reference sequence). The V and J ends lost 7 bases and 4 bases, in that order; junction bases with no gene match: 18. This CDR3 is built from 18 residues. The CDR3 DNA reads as TGTGCCAGTACCCAACGGCGAGGGCCCTCGGGGGGCACCGGGGAGCTGTTTTTT. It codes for CASTQRRGPSGGTGELFF.

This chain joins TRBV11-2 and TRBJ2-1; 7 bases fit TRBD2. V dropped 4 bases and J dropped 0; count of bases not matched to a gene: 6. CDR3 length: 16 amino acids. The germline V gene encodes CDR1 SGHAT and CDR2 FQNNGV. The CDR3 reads CASSSISGVSYNEQFF. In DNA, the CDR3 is TGTGCCAGCAGCTCGATCAGCGGGGTCTCCTACAATGAGCAGTTCTTC.

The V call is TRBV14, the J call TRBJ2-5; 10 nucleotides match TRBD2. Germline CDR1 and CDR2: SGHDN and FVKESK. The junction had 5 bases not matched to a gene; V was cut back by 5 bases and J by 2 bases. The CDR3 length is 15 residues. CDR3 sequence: CASSLTLAGQETQYF. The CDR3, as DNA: TGTGCCAGCAGCTTAACACTAGCGGGGCAAGAGACCCAGTACTTC.

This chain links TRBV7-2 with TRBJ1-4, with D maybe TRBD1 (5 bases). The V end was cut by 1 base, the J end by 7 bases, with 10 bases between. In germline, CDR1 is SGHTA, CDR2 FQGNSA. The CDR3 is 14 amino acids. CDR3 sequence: CASSLGVRAEKLFF. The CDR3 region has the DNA TGTGCCAGCAGCTTAGGCGTCAGGGCTGAAAAACTGTTTTTT.

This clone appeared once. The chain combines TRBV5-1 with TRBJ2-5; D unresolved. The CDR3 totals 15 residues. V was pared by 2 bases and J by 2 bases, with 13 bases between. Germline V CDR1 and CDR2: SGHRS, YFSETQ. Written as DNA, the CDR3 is TGCGCCAGCAGCTTAGATTCTCCCGGACAAGAGACCCAGTACTTC. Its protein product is CASSLDSPGQETQYF. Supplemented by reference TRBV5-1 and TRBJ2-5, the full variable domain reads KAGVTQTPRYLIKTRGQQVTLSCSPISGHRSVSWYQQTPGQGLQFLFEYFSETQRNKGNFPGRFSGRQFSNSRSEMNVSTLELGDSALYLCASSLDSPGQETQYFGPGTRLLVL.

The CDR3 coding sequence is TGTGCCAGCAGTGACCTGACTAGCGGTTACGAGCAGTACTTC. It encodes CASSDLTSGYEQYF. This chain joins TRBV25-1 and TRBJ2-7, with TRBD2 identical over 9 bases. This CDR3 has 14 amino acids. After removal of 3 bases from V and 4 bases from J, the junction contained 4 bases not matched to a gene. The V gene's germline CDR1 is MGHDK and CDR2 SYGVNS.

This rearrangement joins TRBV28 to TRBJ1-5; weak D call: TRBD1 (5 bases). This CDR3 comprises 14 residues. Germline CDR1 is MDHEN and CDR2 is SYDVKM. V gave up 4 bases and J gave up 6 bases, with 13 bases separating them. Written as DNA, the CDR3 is TGTGCCAGCAGTTCTGGCGGGGGGGGTCAGCCCCAGCATTTT. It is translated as CASSSGGGGQPQHF.

The CDR3 sequence: CASGTDRGQFQSTEAFF. DNA of the CDR3: TGTGCTAGTGGTACGGACAGGGGGCAATTTCAGAGCACTGAAGCTTTCTTT. This chain connects TRBV12-5 to TRBJ1-1; 11 bases map to TRBD1. Unmatched junction bases numbered 12, after V lost 5 bases and J lost 4 bases. Germline CDR1 and CDR2: LGHNT and FRNRAP. There are 17 residues in the CDR3. The complete variable domain, with remaining parts taken from reference TRBV12-5 and TRBJ1-1, reads DARVTQTPRHKVTEMGQEVTMRCQPILGHNTVFWYRQTMMQGLELLAYFRNRAPLDDSGMPKDRFSAEMPDATLATLKIQPSEPRDSAVYFCASGTDRGQFQSTEAFFGQGTRLTVV.

The CDR3 DNA sequence: TGTGCCAGTAGTATATCTAGGGGAACCTACGAGCAGTACTTC. Amino acid sequence: CASSISRGTYEQYF. The V call is TRBV19, the J call TRBJ2-7, with TRBD1 as a possible D gene (5 bases). V was clipped by 2 bases and J by 2 bases, with 10 bases between them. CDR3 length: 14 residues. Germline assignment: CDR1 LNHDA and CDR2 SQIVND (reference sequence).

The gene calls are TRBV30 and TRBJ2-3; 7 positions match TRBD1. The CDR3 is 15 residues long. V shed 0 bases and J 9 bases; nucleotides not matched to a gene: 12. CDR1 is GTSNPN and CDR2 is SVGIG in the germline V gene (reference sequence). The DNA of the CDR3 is TGTGCCTGGAGTGTAACTCCCCAGGACAGGAACACGCAGTATTTT. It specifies CAWSVTPQDRNTQYF.

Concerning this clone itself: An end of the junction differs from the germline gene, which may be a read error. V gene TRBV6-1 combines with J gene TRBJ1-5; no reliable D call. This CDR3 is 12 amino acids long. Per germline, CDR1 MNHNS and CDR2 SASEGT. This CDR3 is CASSEAGRLLRF. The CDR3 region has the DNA TGTGCCAGCAGCGAAGCGGGCAGGCTCTTGCGTTTT.

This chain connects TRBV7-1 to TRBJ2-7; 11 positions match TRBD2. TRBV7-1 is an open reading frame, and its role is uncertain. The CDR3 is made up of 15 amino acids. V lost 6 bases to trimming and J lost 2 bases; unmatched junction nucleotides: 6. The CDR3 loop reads CASSLGTSGTYEQYF. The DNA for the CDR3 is TGTGCCAGCAGTTTGGGGACTAGCGGAACCTACGAGCAGTACTTC.

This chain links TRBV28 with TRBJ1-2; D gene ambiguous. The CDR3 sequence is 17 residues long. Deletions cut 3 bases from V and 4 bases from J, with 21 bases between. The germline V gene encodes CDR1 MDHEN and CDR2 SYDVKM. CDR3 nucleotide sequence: TGTGCCAGCAGTTTCATAGCCCCCGCGACGATGGGCTATGGCTACACCTTC. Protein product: CASSFIAPATMGYGYTF.

For the CDR3, the DNA is TGTGCCAGCAGTTCAGGACAGAACCAAGAGACCCAGTACTTC. Protein sequence: CASSSGQNQETQYF. This chain joins TRBV28 and TRBJ2-5, with D perhaps TRBD1 (6 bases). The CDR3 consists of 14 residues. Germline V gives CDR1 MDHEN, CDR2 SYDVKM. Trimming left V 4 bases short and J 0 bases short, with 9 bases between. The entire variable domain, with the rest obtained from reference TRBV28 and TRBJ2-5, is as follows: DVKVTQSSRYLVKRTGEKVFLECVQDMDHENMFWYRQDPGLGLRLIYFSYDVKMKEKGDIPEGYSVSREKKERFSLILESASTNQTSMYLCASSSGQNQETQYFGPGTRLLVL.

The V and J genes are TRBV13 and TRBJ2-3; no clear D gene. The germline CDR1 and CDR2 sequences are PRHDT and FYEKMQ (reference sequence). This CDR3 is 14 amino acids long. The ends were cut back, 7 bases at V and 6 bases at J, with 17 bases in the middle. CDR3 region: CASTLSYLGDTQYF. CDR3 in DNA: TGTGCCAGCACCCTCAGCTACCTAGGGGATACGCAGTATTTT.

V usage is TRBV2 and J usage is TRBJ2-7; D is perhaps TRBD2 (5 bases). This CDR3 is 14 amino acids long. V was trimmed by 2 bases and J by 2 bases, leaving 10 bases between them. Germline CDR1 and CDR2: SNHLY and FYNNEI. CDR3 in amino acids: CASSELQTTYEQYF. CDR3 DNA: TGTGCCAGCAGTGAATTACAGACTACCTACGAGCAGTACTTC.

Here the CDR3 reads CASSPRQLAYEQYF. In nucleotides, the CDR3 is TGTGCCAGCAGTCCAAGACAGCTAGCCTACGAGCAGTACTTC. The V gene is TRBV6-5, the J gene TRBJ2-7, with D maybe TRBD1 (5 bases). Germline V gene lookup returns CDR1 MNHEY and CDR2 SVGAGI. The V end was cut by 5 bases, the J end by 2 bases, with 13 bases between. This CDR3 has 14 amino acids.

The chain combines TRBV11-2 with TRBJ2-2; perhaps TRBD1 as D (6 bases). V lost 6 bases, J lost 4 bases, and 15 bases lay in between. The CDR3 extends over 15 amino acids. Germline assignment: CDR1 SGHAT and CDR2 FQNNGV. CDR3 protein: CASRNEGVATGELFF. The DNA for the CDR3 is TGTGCCAGCAGAAACGAGGGGGTTGCCACCGGGGAGCTGTTTTTT.

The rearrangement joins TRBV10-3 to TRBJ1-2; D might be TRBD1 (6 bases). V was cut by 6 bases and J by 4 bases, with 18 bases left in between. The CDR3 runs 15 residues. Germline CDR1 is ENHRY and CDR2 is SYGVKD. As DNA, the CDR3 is TGTGCCATCAGAGAAGGTTGGGACACTATCTATGGCTACACCTTC. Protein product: CAIREGWDTIYGYTF.

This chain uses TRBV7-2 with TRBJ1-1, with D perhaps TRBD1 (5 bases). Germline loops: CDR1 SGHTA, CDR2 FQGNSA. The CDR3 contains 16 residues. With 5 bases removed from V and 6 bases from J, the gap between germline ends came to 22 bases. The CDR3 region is CASSQRGTGRLAEAFF. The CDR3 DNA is TGTGCCAGCAGCCAGAGGGGTACTGGGCGGCTCGCTGAAGCTTTCTTT.

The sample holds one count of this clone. The chain's CDR3 is CASSSQTGNTGELFF. The DNA of the CDR3 is TGCGCCAGCAGCTCCCAGACAGGGAACACCGGGGAGCTGTTTTTT. V gene TRBV5-1 combines with J gene TRBJ2-2; D is perhaps TRBD1 (6 bases). The CDR3 loop spans 15 amino acids. Trimming left V 3 bases short and J 1 base short, with 10 bases between. From germline, CDR1 is SGHRS and CDR2 YFSETQ. The variable domain in full, completed from reference TRBV5-1 and TRBJ2-2, reads KAGVTQTPRYLIKTRGQQVTLSCSPISGHRSVSWYQQTPGQGLQFLFEYFSETQRNKGNFPGRFSGRQFSNSRSEMNVSTLELGDSALYLCASSSQTGNTGELFFGEGSRLTVL.

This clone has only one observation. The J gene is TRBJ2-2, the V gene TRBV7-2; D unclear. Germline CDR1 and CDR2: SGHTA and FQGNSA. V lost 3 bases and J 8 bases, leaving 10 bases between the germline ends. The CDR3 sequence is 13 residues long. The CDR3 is CASSLSYPGELFF. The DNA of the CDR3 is TGTGCCAGCAGCTTGTCTTACCCTGGGGAGCTGTTTTTT. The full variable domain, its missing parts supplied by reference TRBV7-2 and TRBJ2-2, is GAGVSQSPSNKVTEKGKDVELRCDPISGHTALYWYRQSLGQGLEFLIYFQGNSAPDKSGLPSDRFSAERTGGSVSTLTIQRTQQEDSAVYLCASSLSYPGELFFGEGSRLTVL.

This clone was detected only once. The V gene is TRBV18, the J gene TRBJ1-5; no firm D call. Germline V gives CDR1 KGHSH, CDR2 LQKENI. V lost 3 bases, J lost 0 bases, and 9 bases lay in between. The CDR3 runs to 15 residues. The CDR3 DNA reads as TGTGCCAGCTCACCGATGGGCAATAGCAATCAGCCCCAGCATTTT. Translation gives CASSPMGNSNQPQHF.

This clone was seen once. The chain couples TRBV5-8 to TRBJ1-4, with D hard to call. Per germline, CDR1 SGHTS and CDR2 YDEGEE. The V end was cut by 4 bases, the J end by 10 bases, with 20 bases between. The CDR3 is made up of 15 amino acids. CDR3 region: CASSPIFKEGRKLFF. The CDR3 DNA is TGTGCCAGCAGCCCTATCTTTAAGGAAGGTAGAAAACTGTTTTTT.

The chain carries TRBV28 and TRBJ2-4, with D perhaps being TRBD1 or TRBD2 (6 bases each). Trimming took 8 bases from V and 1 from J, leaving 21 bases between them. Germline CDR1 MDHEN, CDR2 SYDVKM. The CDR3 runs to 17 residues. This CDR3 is CASPPARGRVAKNIQYF. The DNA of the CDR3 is TGTGCCAGCCCCCCCGCCCGGGGGCGTGTGGCCAAAAACATTCAGTACTTC.

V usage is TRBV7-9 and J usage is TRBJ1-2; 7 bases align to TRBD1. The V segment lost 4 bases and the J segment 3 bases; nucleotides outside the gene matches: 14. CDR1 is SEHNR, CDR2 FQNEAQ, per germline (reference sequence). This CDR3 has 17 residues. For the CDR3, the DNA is TGTGCCAGCAGCTCCTCTCGAGGCGGGACAGCCGACTATGGCTACACCTTC. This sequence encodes CASSSSRGGTADYGYTF.